This is a list of T cell receptor beta chains from one sample in a study of cytomegalovirus exposure and HLA in healthy donors. Using immunoSEQ multiplex PCR, the repertoire was profiled, and TCRdb retains in-frame clones only, with some absent. The sample lists some 210,000 clones; approximately 83% were seen once. The sample consisted of PBMCs. These receptors were obtained from a woman in her fifties or sixties in good health and CMV-seropositive. CDR3s include the opening cysteine and the closing phenylalanine or tryptophan. The order of the fields is D gene, J gene, V gene, clone size, CDR3 length, CDR3 DNA, CDR3 protein. The D gene is left open where the match is weak. Expanded clones are given a class, and other clones once, few, many or no size at all.

D gene: .; J gene: TRBJ1-5; V gene: TRBV18; clone size: .; CDR3 length: 13; CDR3 DNA: TGTGCCAGCTCACGGACGGGGAATCAGCCCCAGCATTTT; CDR3 protein: CASSRTGNQPQHF
D gene: TRBD1; J gene: TRBJ1-1; V gene: TRBV5-5; clone size: .; CDR3 length: 14; CDR3 DNA: TGTGCCAGCAGCGTGGACAGGGGGGACACTGAAGCTTTCTTT; CDR3 protein: CASSVDRGDTEAFF
D gene: .; J gene: TRBJ1-1; V gene: TRBV19; clone size: .; CDR3 length: 14; CDR3 DNA: TGTGCCAGTAGTATAGATTCTTACTACACTGAAGCTTTCTTT; CDR3 protein: CASSIDSYYTEAFF
D gene: TRBD2; J gene: TRBJ2-7; V gene: TRBV6-1; clone size: .; CDR3 length: 15; CDR3 DNA: TGTGCCAGCGGTCAAGAGCCTAGCGGTTCTACGTCGCAGTACTTC; CDR3 protein: CASGQEPSGSTSQYF
D gene: .; J gene: TRBJ1-3; V gene: TRBV7-2; clone size: .; CDR3 length: 14; CDR3 DNA: TGTGCCAGCAGCTCCCCCACTACCGGAAACACCATATATTTT; CDR3 protein: CASSSPTTGNTIYF
D gene: .; J gene: TRBJ1-5; V gene: TRBV7-2; clone size: .; CDR3 length: 15; CDR3 DNA: TGTGCCAGCAGCTTAACGGGGGGCTCATTTCAGCCCCAGCATTTT; CDR3 protein: CASSLTGGSFQPQHF
D gene: .; J gene: TRBJ2-2; V gene: TRBV30; clone size: .; CDR3 length: 16; CDR3 DNA: TGTGCCTGGAGTGTACGGGTAGTTACGAACACCGGGGAGCTGTTTTTT; CDR3 protein: CAWSVRVVTNTGELFF
D gene: .; J gene: TRBJ1-1; V gene: TRBV15; clone size: few; CDR3 length: 17; CDR3 DNA: TGTGCCACCAGCAGAGATTCTTTTAGGGGAGGGGGCACTGAAGCTTTCTTT; CDR3 protein: CATSRDSFRGGGTEAFF
D gene: .; J gene: TRBJ2-2; V gene: TRBV29-1; clone size: .; CDR3 length: 15; CDR3 DNA: TGCAGCGTTGAGGGCAGGGGTCCTAACACCGGGGAGCTGTTTTTT; CDR3 protein: CSVEGRGPNTGELFF
D gene: .; J gene: TRBJ1-6; V gene: TRBV7-7; clone size: .; CDR3 length: 13; CDR3 DNA: TGTGCCAGCAGCCCCGACTTTAATTCACCCCTCCACTTT; CDR3 protein: CASSPDFNSPLHF
D gene: .; J gene: TRBJ1-1; V gene: TRBV28; clone size: .; CDR3 length: 16; CDR3 DNA: TGTGCCAGCAGTTATGAAATCGGGGGGGCGGACACTGAAGCTTTCTTT; CDR3 protein: CASSYEIGGADTEAFF
D gene: .; J gene: TRBJ2-7; V gene: TRBV4-2; clone size: .; CDR3 length: 14; CDR3 DNA: TGTGCCAACAGCCAAGACGACAGACTCTACGAGCAGTACTTC; CDR3 protein: CANSQDDRLYEQYF
D gene: .; J gene: TRBJ2-2; V gene: TRBV4-3; clone size: .; CDR3 length: 16; CDR3 DNA: TGCGCCAGCAGCCTGACTACTCCCCTGGGGACCGGGGAGCTGTTTTTT; CDR3 protein: CASSLTTPLGTGELFF
D gene: .; J gene: TRBJ1-4; V gene: TRBV9; clone size: .; CDR3 length: 19; CDR3 DNA: TGTGCCAGCAGCGTAGATGGTGGTGGAGCGGAGGCAACTAATGAAAAACTGTTTTTT; CDR3 protein: CASSVDGGGAEATNEKLFF
D gene: .; J gene: TRBJ1-5; V gene: TRBV7-2; clone size: once; CDR3 length: 13; CDR3 DNA: TGTGCCAGCAGCTTAGAGCAGGATCAGCCCCAGCATTTT; CDR3 protein: CASSLEQDQPQHF
D gene: .; J gene: TRBJ2-7; V gene: TRBV2; clone size: .; CDR3 length: 15; CDR3 DNA: TGTGCCAGCAGGTCCTCAACCCTGGCTAGCTACGAGCAGTACTTC; CDR3 protein: CASRSSTLASYEQYF
D gene: TRBD1; J gene: TRBJ1-3; V gene: TRBV7-9; clone size: .; CDR3 length: 16; CDR3 DNA: TGTGCCAGCAGCTTAGGGACAGGGATCTCTGGAAACACCATATATTTT; CDR3 protein: CASSLGTGISGNTIYF
D gene: TRBD2; J gene: TRBJ2-2; V gene: TRBV11-2; clone size: .; CDR3 length: 16; CDR3 DNA: TGTGCCAGCAGCCCACGGACTAGCGGGGGGGCCGGGGAGCTGTTTTTT; CDR3 protein: CASSPRTSGGAGELFF
D gene: .; J gene: TRBJ1-1; V gene: TRBV7-2; clone size: .; CDR3 length: 13; CDR3 DNA: TGTGCCAGCAGCCCCCGGGGGGACACTGAAGCTTTCTTT; CDR3 protein: CASSPRGDTEAFF
D gene: .; J gene: TRBJ1-1; V gene: TRBV7-3; clone size: .; CDR3 length: 13; CDR3 DNA: TGTGCCAGCAGCTCCTTTACGGACACTGAAGCTTTCTTT; CDR3 protein: CASSSFTDTEAFF
D gene: TRBD2; J gene: TRBJ2-3; V gene: TRBV11-2; clone size: .; CDR3 length: 16; CDR3 DNA: TGTGCCAGCAGCTTACAAGCGGGGGCTTCCACAGATACGCAGTATTTT; CDR3 protein: CASSLQAGASTDTQYF
D gene: TRBD2; J gene: TRBJ2-3; V gene: TRBV11-2; clone size: .; CDR3 length: 16; CDR3 DNA: TGTGCCAGCAGCTTAGTGACCGGGGGGGGCACAGATACGCAGTATTTT; CDR3 protein: CASSLVTGGGTDTQYF
D gene: TRBD1; J gene: TRBJ1-2; V gene: TRBV5-1; clone size: .; CDR3 length: 14; CDR3 DNA: TGCGCCAGCAGCTGGACAGGGGGAAACTATGGCTACACCTTC; CDR3 protein: CASSWTGGNYGYTF
D gene: .; J gene: TRBJ2-1; V gene: TRBV6-6; clone size: .; CDR3 length: 14; CDR3 DNA: TGTGCCAGCAGTTTGCGAGCAGGGTCCAATGAGCAGTTCTTC; CDR3 protein: CASSLRAGSNEQFF
D gene: .; J gene: TRBJ1-5; V gene: TRBV19; clone size: .; CDR3 length: 16; CDR3 DNA: TGTGCCAGTAGTTTAACCGGGACTAACTCGTACCAGCCCCAGCATTTT; CDR3 protein: CASSLTGTNSYQPQHF
D gene: TRBD1; J gene: TRBJ2-2; V gene: TRBV7-2; clone size: .; CDR3 length: 15; CDR3 DNA: TGTGCCAGCAGCACAGGACAGGGGATATGGGGGGAGCTGTTTTTT; CDR3 protein: CASSTGQGIWGELFF
D gene: .; J gene: TRBJ1-3; V gene: TRBV9; clone size: .; CDR3 length: 17; CDR3 DNA: TGTGCCAGCAGCGTAGCCGGGGGGACGAGCACTGGAAACACCATATATTTT; CDR3 protein: CASSVAGGTSTGNTIYF
D gene: .; J gene: TRBJ1-1; V gene: TRBV10-3; clone size: .; CDR3 length: 16; CDR3 DNA: TGTGCCATCAGTCCGGACAAAGGGTACATGAACACTGAAGCTTTCTTT; CDR3 protein: CAISPDKGYMNTEAFF
D gene: .; J gene: TRBJ2-6; V gene: TRBV5-1; clone size: .; CDR3 length: 16; CDR3 DNA: TGCGCCAGCAGCCCCAGGGGCGGGAGTGGGGCCAACGTCCTGACTTTC; CDR3 protein: CASSPRGGSGANVLTF
D gene: TRBD1; J gene: TRBJ2-4; V gene: TRBV7-8; clone size: .; CDR3 length: 13; CDR3 DNA: TGTGCCAGCAGCTTAGTGGTTAGGGGGCAACTGTACTTC; CDR3 protein: CASSLVVRGQLYF
D gene: .; J gene: TRBJ1-1; V gene: TRBV11-2; clone size: .; CDR3 length: 18; CDR3 DNA: TGTGCCAGCTTGAGTTGGGGCGGACAGATTCTTATGAACACTGAAGCTTTCTTT; CDR3 protein: CASLSWGGQILMNTEAFF
D gene: .; J gene: TRBJ2-7; V gene: TRBV27; clone size: .; CDR3 length: 15; CDR3 DNA: TGTGCCAGCAGTTTCTGGCAGGGCCGCTCCTACGAGCAGTACTTC; CDR3 protein: CASSFWQGRSYEQYF
D gene: TRBD1; J gene: TRBJ1-3; V gene: TRBV2; clone size: .; CDR3 length: 19; CDR3 DNA: TGTGCCAGCAGCCTACGGGGACAGGGGTTCCGGAACTCTGGAAACACCATATATTTT; CDR3 protein: CASSLRGQGFRNSGNTIYF
D gene: .; J gene: TRBJ1-5; V gene: TRBV27; clone size: few; CDR3 length: 13; CDR3 DNA: TGTGCCAGCAGTTGGGACAAGAATCAGCCCCAGCATTTT; CDR3 protein: CASSWDKNQPQHF
D gene: .; J gene: TRBJ1-3; V gene: TRBV5-4; clone size: .; CDR3 length: 14; CDR3 DNA: TGTGCCAGCAGCTTGGATTACGGTGGAAACACCATATATTTT; CDR3 protein: CASSLDYGGNTIYF
D gene: TRBD1; J gene: TRBJ1-4; V gene: TRBV7-2; clone size: .; CDR3 length: 15; CDR3 DNA: TGTGCCAGCAGCGTAAGGACAGGGTTATATCGAAAACTGTTTTTT; CDR3 protein: CASSVRTGLYRKLFF
D gene: .; J gene: TRBJ1-6; V gene: TRBV9; clone size: .; CDR3 length: 16; CDR3 DNA: TGTGCCAGCAGCGTAGCCGGGGGGGGGATTAATTCACCCCTCCACTTT; CDR3 protein: CASSVAGGGINSPLHF
D gene: TRBD1; J gene: TRBJ2-7; V gene: TRBV7-2; clone size: .; CDR3 length: 17; CDR3 DNA: TGTGCCAGCAGTTATGCCAGGGGGCCACGGACCTACTACGAGCAGTACTTC; CDR3 protein: CASSYARGPRTYYEQYF
D gene: TRBD1; J gene: TRBJ2-4; V gene: TRBV7-2; clone size: .; CDR3 length: 13; CDR3 DNA: TGTGCCAGCAGCGCGGGACAGGGGAACATTCAGTACTTC; CDR3 protein: CASSAGQGNIQYF
D gene: .; J gene: TRBJ2-7; V gene: TRBV4-1; clone size: .; CDR3 length: 15; CDR3 DNA: TGCGCCAGCAGCCAAGCGGGGCAGGGGCTCTACGAGCAGTACTTC; CDR3 protein: CASSQAGQGLYEQYF
D gene: .; J gene: TRBJ2-2; V gene: TRBV30; clone size: .; CDR3 length: 13; CDR3 DNA: TGTGCCCAAGATGGGGTAGGGGTTGGGGAGCTGTTTTTT; CDR3 protein: CAQDGVGVGELFF
D gene: TRBD1; J gene: TRBJ2-1; V gene: TRBV9; clone size: .; CDR3 length: 17; CDR3 DNA: TGTGCCAGCAGCGCCCTCCCCGGGACAGGGGGCATAGATGAGCAGTTCTTC; CDR3 protein: CASSALPGTGGIDEQFF
D gene: TRBD1; J gene: TRBJ2-5; V gene: TRBV7-3; clone size: .; CDR3 length: 13; CDR3 DNA: TGTGCCAGCAGCCCCAGGGGGCGAGAGACCCAGTACTTC; CDR3 protein: CASSPRGRETQYF
D gene: .; J gene: TRBJ1-5; V gene: TRBV7-9; clone size: few; CDR3 length: 14; CDR3 DNA: TGTGCCAGCAGCTTAGCTACAGACAATCAGCCCCAGCATTTT; CDR3 protein: CASSLATDNQPQHF
D gene: .; J gene: TRBJ1-1; V gene: TRBV15; clone size: once; CDR3 length: 14; CDR3 DNA: TGTGCCACCAGCAGAGAGCGGGTGGGGACTGAAGCTTTCTTT; CDR3 protein: CATSRERVGTEAFF
D gene: .; J gene: TRBJ1-4; V gene: TRBV5-1; clone size: once; CDR3 length: 15; CDR3 DNA: TGCGCCAGCAGCCAGTCCTTGGGAGCTAATGAAAAACTGTTTTTT; CDR3 protein: CASSQSLGANEKLFF
D gene: .; J gene: TRBJ1-4; V gene: TRBV18; clone size: .; CDR3 length: 15; CDR3 DNA: TGTGCCAGCTCACCCGGGGGTCCCACTAATGAAAAACTGTTTTTT; CDR3 protein: CASSPGGPTNEKLFF
D gene: TRBD2; J gene: TRBJ2-1; V gene: TRBV5-1; clone size: .; CDR3 length: 17; CDR3 DNA: TGCGCCAGCACCTTGGGACTAGCGGGGGGGCCGGGTGATGAGCAGTTCTTC; CDR3 protein: CASTLGLAGGPGDEQFF
D gene: .; J gene: TRBJ2-2; V gene: TRBV2; clone size: .; CDR3 length: 14; CDR3 DNA: TGTGCCAGCAGTGGGGCAGCTAACACCGGGGAGCTGTTTTTT; CDR3 protein: CASSGAANTGELFF
D gene: .; J gene: TRBJ2-3; V gene: TRBV7-3; clone size: few; CDR3 length: 13; CDR3 DNA: TGTGCCAGCAGCCTCGTTAGCACAGATACGCAGTATTTT; CDR3 protein: CASSLVSTDTQYF
D gene: TRBD1; J gene: TRBJ1-1; V gene: TRBV14; clone size: .; CDR3 length: 18; CDR3 DNA: TGTGCCAGCAGCCATTCCGGACAGGGCAGGTTTTTGAACACTGAAGCTTTCTTT; CDR3 protein: CASSHSGQGRFLNTEAFF
D gene: TRBD2; J gene: TRBJ2-5; V gene: TRBV5-1; clone size: .; CDR3 length: 16; CDR3 DNA: TGCGCCAGCAGCTCCGGGGGGGCCCTAGGGGGAGAGACCCAGTACTTC; CDR3 protein: CASSSGGALGGETQYF
D gene: TRBD1; J gene: TRBJ1-2; V gene: TRBV9; clone size: .; CDR3 length: 16; CDR3 DNA: TGTGCCAGCAGCGTAGGGGGTATCGGGACAGACTATGGCTACACCTTC; CDR3 protein: CASSVGGIGTDYGYTF
D gene: .; J gene: TRBJ1-2; V gene: TRBV6-5; clone size: few; CDR3 length: 15; CDR3 DNA: TGTGCCAGCAGTTACACATCTCTGAGGCTCTATGGCTACACCTTC; CDR3 protein: CASSYTSLRLYGYTF